This T cell receptor (beta chain) was documented in a study of cytomegalovirus exposure and HLA in healthy donors. This PCR relied on a set of 60 Vbeta primers and 13 Jbeta primers. Original data processing: Later work found 65 million to 90 million unique TCR beta chains, with some 11 million shared. Profiling relied on immunoSEQ multiplex PCR, and the TCRdb table lists in-frame clones only, not all of them. V and J calls and clone size are those listed in that table; D and trimming were worked out from the DNA. The sample has 150,000 to 200,000 clones; about 65% are singletons. Trimming left V 0 bases short and J 1 base short, with 11 bases between. Germline loops: CDR1 SGDLS, CDR2 YYNGEE. The CDR3 runs to 15 residues.

Sequenced sample: PBMCs. The chain combines TRBV9 with TRBJ2-7; the D gene is possibly TRBD2 (5 bases). The sequence came from a woman younger than 45 in good health and CMV-seronegative. DNA for the CDR3: TGTGCCAGCAGCGTAGATCCGGGAATGTCCTACGAGCAGTACTTC. Amino acids: CASSVDPGMSYEQYF.